The rows below give T cell receptor beta chains drawn from one sample of a study of cytomegalovirus exposure and HLA in healthy donors. Assay: immunoSEQ multiplex PCR; the TCRdb copy retains only in-frame clones and omits some. This sample has approximately 100,000 clones, with around three quarters found just once. The sequenced material came from PBMCs. These receptors were obtained from a man in his sixties in good health and CMV-seropositive. Both conserved end residues are part of each CDR3. The D gene is left open where the match is weak. Clone sizes are given selectively: once, few, many, or a class where the clone is expanded.

v_gene: TRBV6-5; abundance: -; d_gene: TRBD1; j_gene: TRBJ1-5; CDR3aa: CASSLGGPDQPQHF; CDR3nt: TGTGCCAGCAGTTTAGGGGGCCCGGATCAGCCCCAGCATTTT
v_gene: TRBV6-1; abundance: -; d_gene: -; j_gene: TRBJ1-1; CDR3aa: CASNEGPILNTEAFF; CDR3nt: TGTGCCAGCAATGAGGGGCCTATATTGAACACTGAAGCTTTCTTT
v_gene: TRBV7-9; abundance: -; d_gene: TRBD1; j_gene: TRBJ1-6; CDR3aa: CSSSSHDREGAHSPLHF; CDR3nt: TGTTCCAGCAGCTCCCACGACCGGGAGGGGGCCCATTCACCCCTCCACTTT
v_gene: TRBV18; abundance: -; d_gene: TRBD1; j_gene: TRBJ2-3; CDR3aa: CASSTTGGLSTDTQYF; CDR3nt: TGTGCCAGCTCAACAACAGGGGGCCTTAGCACAGATACGCAGTATTTT
v_gene: TRBV9; abundance: -; d_gene: -; j_gene: TRBJ2-3; CDR3aa: CASSLTAYGPDTQYF; CDR3nt: TGTGCCAGCAGCCTAACTGCCTATGGGCCAGATACGCAGTATTTT
v_gene: TRBV18; abundance: -; d_gene: -; j_gene: TRBJ2-2; CDR3aa: CASSPAVNTGELFF; CDR3nt: TGTGCCAGCTCACCGGCCGTGAACACCGGGGAGCTGTTTTTT
v_gene: TRBV19; abundance: -; d_gene: -; j_gene: TRBJ1-1; CDR3aa: CASSIGGLDTEAFF; CDR3nt: TGTGCCAGTAGTATAGGGGGGCTTGACACTGAAGCTTTCTTT
v_gene: TRBV9; abundance: -; d_gene: TRBD1; j_gene: TRBJ2-5; CDR3aa: CASSPGQAGPQETQYF; CDR3nt: TGTGCCAGCAGCCCAGGACAGGCCGGGCCCCAAGAGACCCAGTACTTC
v_gene: TRBV27; abundance: -; d_gene: TRBD1; j_gene: TRBJ2-3; CDR3aa: CASSRFTGTGGDTQYF; CDR3nt: TGTGCCAGCAGTCGCTTTACCGGGACAGGGGGAGATACGCAGTATTTT
v_gene: TRBV6-1; abundance: -; d_gene: -; j_gene: TRBJ1-5; CDR3aa: CASSVAQAPFEPQHF; CDR3nt: TGTGCCAGCAGTGTGGCTCAGGCACCCTTTGAGCCCCAGCATTTT
v_gene: TRBV29-1; abundance: few; d_gene: -; j_gene: TRBJ1-2; CDR3aa: CSGQKANYGYTF; CDR3nt: TGCAGCGGACAGAAAGCTAACTATGGCTACACCTTC
v_gene: TRBV2; abundance: -; d_gene: TRBD1; j_gene: TRBJ1-1; CDR3aa: CASSEEGGTVLIRAFF; CDR3nt: TGTGCCAGCAGTGAAGAGGGCGGGACAGTCCTGATTAGGGCTTTCTTT
v_gene: TRBV9; abundance: few; d_gene: -; j_gene: TRBJ2-1; CDR3aa: CASSAPTGTLNEQFF; CDR3nt: TGTGCCAGCAGCGCCCCGACAGGTACGCTGAATGAGCAGTTCTTC
v_gene: TRBV19; abundance: -; d_gene: TRBD1; j_gene: TRBJ2-7; CDR3aa: CASSTGTGGSHEQYF; CDR3nt: TGTGCCAGTAGTACCGGGACAGGGGGTTCCCACGAGCAGTACTTC
v_gene: TRBV5-1; abundance: -; d_gene: -; j_gene: TRBJ1-1; CDR3aa: CASSPSWRQGRGTEAFF; CDR3nt: TGCGCCAGCAGCCCATCGTGGCGGCAGGGGAGGGGCACTGAAGCTTTCTTT
v_gene: TRBV4-1; abundance: -; d_gene: -; j_gene: TRBJ1-2; CDR3aa: CASSPSTARGTIYTF; CDR3nt: TGCGCCAGCAGCCCATCAACGGCCCGAGGAACCATCTACACCTTC
v_gene: TRBV28; abundance: -; d_gene: -; j_gene: TRBJ1-5; CDR3aa: CASRARNQPQHF; CDR3nt: TGTGCCAGCAGAGCTCGCAATCAGCCCCAGCATTTT
v_gene: TRBV6-4; abundance: -; d_gene: -; j_gene: TRBJ1-2; CDR3aa: CASSDSIGSRRGYTF; CDR3nt: TGTGCCAGCAGTGACTCGATAGGTTCGCGCAGGGGCTACACCTTC
v_gene: TRBV25-1; abundance: -; d_gene: -; j_gene: TRBJ2-7; CDR3aa: CASSEEKSYF; CDR3nt: TGTGCCAGCAGTGAAGAGAAATCGTACTTC
v_gene: TRBV5-1; abundance: -; d_gene: TRBD2; j_gene: TRBJ2-1; CDR3aa: CASSTTSGGVYEQFF; CDR3nt: TGCGCCAGCAGCACGACTAGCGGGGGGGTCTATGAGCAGTTCTTC
v_gene: TRBV6-5; abundance: -; d_gene: -; j_gene: TRBJ2-2; CDR3aa: CASTDWLGDTGELFF; CDR3nt: TGTGCCAGCACCGACTGGCTCGGGGACACCGGGGAGCTGTTTTTT
v_gene: TRBV2; abundance: once; d_gene: -; j_gene: TRBJ2-1; CDR3aa: CASEAPSSYNEQFF; CDR3nt: TGTGCCAGCGAGGCTCCTAGCTCCTACAATGAGCAGTTCTTC
v_gene: TRBV4-1; abundance: -; d_gene: TRBD1; j_gene: TRBJ1-2; CDR3aa: CASSTAWTGALSSGGYTF; CDR3nt: TGCGCCAGCAGCACCGCTTGGACAGGGGCTCTCTCTTCAGGTGGCTACACCTTC
v_gene: TRBV28; abundance: once; d_gene: -; j_gene: TRBJ1-1; CDR3aa: CASSSGTLGKTEAFF; CDR3nt: TGTGCCAGCAGCTCCGGGACACTAGGAAAGACTGAAGCTTTCTTT
v_gene: TRBV4-1; abundance: -; d_gene: TRBD2; j_gene: TRBJ2-2; CDR3aa: CASSQAWTSGVTGELFF; CDR3nt: TGCGCCAGCAGCCAAGCGTGGACTAGCGGGGTCACCGGGGAGCTGTTTTTT
v_gene: TRBV7-9; abundance: -; d_gene: TRBD2; j_gene: TRBJ2-5; CDR3aa: CASSSGLAGNVLKETQYF; CDR3nt: TGTGCCAGCAGCTCCGGACTAGCGGGGAACGTGCTAAAAGAGACCCAGTACTTC
v_gene: TRBV18; abundance: -; d_gene: -; j_gene: TRBJ1-5; CDR3aa: CASSPGRDQPQHF; CDR3nt: TGTGCCAGCTCACCAGGGCGGGACCAGCCCCAGCATTTT
v_gene: TRBV5-6; abundance: -; d_gene: -; j_gene: TRBJ2-2; CDR3aa: CASSLAGRTGGELFF; CDR3nt: TGTGCCAGCAGCTTGGCGGGACGAACAGGGGGGGAGCTGTTTTTT
v_gene: TRBV27; abundance: -; d_gene: TRBD2; j_gene: TRBJ2-1; CDR3aa: CASTELAGGYNEQFF; CDR3nt: TGTGCCAGCACCGAACTAGCGGGGGGATACAATGAGCAGTTCTTC
v_gene: TRBV6-6; abundance: -; d_gene: -; j_gene: TRBJ2-3; CDR3aa: CASSKNRVEDTQYF; CDR3nt: TGTGCCAGCAGTAAAAACAGGGTTGAAGATACGCAGTATTTT
v_gene: TRBV2; abundance: -; d_gene: TRBD1; j_gene: TRBJ1-1; CDR3aa: CASNYDRDEAFF; CDR3nt: TGTGCCAGCAACTACGACAGGGATGAAGCTTTCTTT
v_gene: TRBV5-5; abundance: -; d_gene: TRBD1; j_gene: TRBJ1-3; CDR3aa: CASSSGTGTTIYF; CDR3nt: TGTGCCAGCAGCTCCGGGACAGGGACCACCATATATTTT
v_gene: TRBV18; abundance: few; d_gene: -; j_gene: TRBJ2-7; CDR3aa: CASSPLSHEQYF; CDR3nt: TGTGCCAGCTCACCCCTTTCCCACGAGCAGTACTTC
v_gene: TRBV2; abundance: -; d_gene: -; j_gene: TRBJ1-2; CDR3aa: CASKENYGYTF; CDR3nt: TGTGCCAGCAAAGAGAACTATGGCTACACCTTC
v_gene: TRBV5-1; abundance: -; d_gene: TRBD2; j_gene: TRBJ2-6; CDR3aa: CASSLRLAGGNTGANVLTF; CDR3nt: TGCGCCAGCAGCTTGAGACTAGCGGGGGGGAACACTGGGGCCAACGTCCTGACTTTC
v_gene: TRBV19; abundance: few; d_gene: TRBD2; j_gene: TRBJ2-7; CDR3aa: CASGTSGSSYEQYF; CDR3nt: TGTGCCAGTGGGACTAGCGGGAGCTCCTACGAGCAGTACTTC
v_gene: TRBV5-1; abundance: -; d_gene: -; j_gene: TRBJ2-7; CDR3aa: CASSFQQDYHTYEQYF; CDR3nt: TGCGCCAGCAGCTTCCAACAGGATTACCATACCTACGAGCAGTACTTC